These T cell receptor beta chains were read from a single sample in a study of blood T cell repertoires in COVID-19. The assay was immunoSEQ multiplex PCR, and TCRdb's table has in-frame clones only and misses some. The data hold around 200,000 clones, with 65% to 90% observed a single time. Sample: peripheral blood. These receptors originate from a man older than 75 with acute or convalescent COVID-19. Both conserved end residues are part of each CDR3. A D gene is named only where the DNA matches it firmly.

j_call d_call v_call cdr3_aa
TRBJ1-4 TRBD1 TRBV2 CASSRQGSANEKLFF
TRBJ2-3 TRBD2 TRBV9 CASSPRGTSGRTDTQYF
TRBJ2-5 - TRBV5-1 CASSPGRLTAQETQYF
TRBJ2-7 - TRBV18 CASSRFSYEQYF
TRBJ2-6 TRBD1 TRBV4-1 CASSQEGTAPSGANVLTF
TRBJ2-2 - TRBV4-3 CASSQDLLARNTGELFF
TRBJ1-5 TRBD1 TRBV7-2 CASSLVGDRVGQPQHF
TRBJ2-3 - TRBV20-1 CSVREDTQYF
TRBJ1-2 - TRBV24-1 CATSVAAGGYTF
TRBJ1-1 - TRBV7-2 CASSLDGQNTEAFF
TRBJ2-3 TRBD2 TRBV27 CATAIGTSGTDTQYF
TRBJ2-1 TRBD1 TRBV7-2 CASSSGQGAPNEQFF
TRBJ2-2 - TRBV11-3 CASSLDPGNTGELFF
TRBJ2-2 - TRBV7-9 CASSLSYTGELFF
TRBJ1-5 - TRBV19 CASDQGNQPQHF
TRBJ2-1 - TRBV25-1 CASSDRSGASSYNEQFF
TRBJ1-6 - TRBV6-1 CASSEVTANNSPLHF
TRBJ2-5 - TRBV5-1 CASSLGVGTQETQYF
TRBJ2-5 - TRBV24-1 CATSASSETQYF
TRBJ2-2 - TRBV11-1 CASSYRSGELFF
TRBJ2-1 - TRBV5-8 CASSLVTRGSGQYNEQFF
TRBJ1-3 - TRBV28 CASNSLFTIYF
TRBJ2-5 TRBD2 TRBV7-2 CASSLARWSGRATETQYF
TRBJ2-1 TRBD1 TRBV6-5 CASSGQGGPQEQFF
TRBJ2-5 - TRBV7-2 CASSLARRGGQETQYF
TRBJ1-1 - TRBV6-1 CASSEAYKAFF
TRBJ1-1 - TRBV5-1 CASSLFRGMGTEAFF
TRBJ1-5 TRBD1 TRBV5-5 CASSTDRVQPQHF
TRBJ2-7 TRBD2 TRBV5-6 CASSLEASGSRRDEQYF
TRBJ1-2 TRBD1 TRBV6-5 CASRPGQGSYGYTF
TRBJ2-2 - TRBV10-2 CASSESQGTGELFF
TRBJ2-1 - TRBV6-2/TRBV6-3 CASSYSRVARNEQFF
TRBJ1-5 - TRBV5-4 CASSPDGSLQPQHF
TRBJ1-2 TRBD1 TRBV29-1 CSVEAGGDGYTF
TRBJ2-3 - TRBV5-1 CASSFYPTSTDTQYF
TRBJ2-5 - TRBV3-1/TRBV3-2 CASSQRGETQYF
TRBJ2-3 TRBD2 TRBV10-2 CASRDTSGSTDTQYF
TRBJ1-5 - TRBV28 CASISPGFQPQHF
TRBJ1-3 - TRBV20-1 CSASPSPASSGNTIYF
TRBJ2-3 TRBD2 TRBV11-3 CASSLELAGLTDTQYF
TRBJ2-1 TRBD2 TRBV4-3 CASSSGRREGHEQFF
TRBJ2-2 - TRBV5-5 CASSVNGYTGELFF
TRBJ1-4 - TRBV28 CASSSSGATNEKLFF
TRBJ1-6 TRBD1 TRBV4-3 CASSQIRQGGYNSPLHF
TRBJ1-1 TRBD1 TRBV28 CANGGQAAPAFF
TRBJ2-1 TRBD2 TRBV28 CASSFGGRAYNEQFF
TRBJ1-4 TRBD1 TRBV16 CASSPGQGYEKLFF
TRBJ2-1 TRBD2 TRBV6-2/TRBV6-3 CASSYVLAGDPYNEQFF
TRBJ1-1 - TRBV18 CASSPGTEAFF
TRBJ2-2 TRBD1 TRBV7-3 CASSFGQGATGELFF
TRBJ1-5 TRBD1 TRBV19 CASSPPGQGNQPQHF
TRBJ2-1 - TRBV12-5 CASGLLEVFGNEQFF
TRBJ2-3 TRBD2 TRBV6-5 CASSKLAVGTDTQYF
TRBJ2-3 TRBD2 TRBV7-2 CASSVSGSAADTQYF
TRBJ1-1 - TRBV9 CASSPDQKFRGYPEAFF
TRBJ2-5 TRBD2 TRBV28 CASSMRLAGEGETQYF
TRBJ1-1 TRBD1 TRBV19 CASSDRGLGGVTEAFF
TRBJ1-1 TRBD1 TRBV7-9 CASSQLGRGLEAFF
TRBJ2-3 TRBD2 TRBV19 CASSTGLAGRTDTQYF
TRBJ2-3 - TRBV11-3 CASSRGLAASTDTQYF